The 21 T cell receptor beta chains below were found in one sample sequenced in a study of blood T cell repertoires in COVID-19. This table comes from immunoSEQ multiplex PCR, and its TCRdb copy is limited to in-frame clones, with some not included. The sample yields some 93,000 clones, roughly 86% seen once. Sequencing used peripheral blood. All receptors come from a man aged 50-59 years with acute or convalescent COVID-19.

The J gene is TRBJ2-1, the V gene TRBV24-1; 10 bases are a match to TRBD1. The V and J ends lost 10 bases and 7 bases, in that order; junction bases with no gene match: 9. CDR3 size: 14 residues. Germline V CDR1 and CDR2: KGHDR, SFDVKD. CDR3 nucleotide sequence: TGTGCCACAGAAGATTCGGGACAGGGGAATGAGCAGTTCTTC. Translation gives CATEDSGQGNEQFF.

The rearrangement uses TRBV2 and TRBJ1-1, with unresolved D. The germline gives CDR1 SNHLY, CDR2 FYNNEI. The CDR3 has 15 amino acids. V dropped 0 bases and J dropped 2 bases, with 10 bases sitting between them. The CDR3 DNA sequence: TGTGCCAGCAGTGAAGCGCTCGGAGTTAACACTGAAGCTTTCTTT. This sequence encodes CASSEALGVNTEAFF.

On this clone: The sample holds other DNA sequences that translate to the same CDR3. The chain employs TRBV6-5 and TRBJ1-5, with TRBD1 matching over 9 bases. Germline V gives CDR1 MNHEY, CDR2 SVGAGI. The CDR3 contains 14 residues. V lost 6 bases to trimming and J lost 7 bases; unmatched junction nucleotides: 7. CDR3 loop: CASRPGQGRQPQHF. The CDR3 DNA sequence: TGTGCCAGCAGACCCGGACAGGGGAGGCAGCCCCAGCATTTT.

This clone was observed a single time. CDR3 bases: TGTGCCAGCAGCAAAGGCCCAGGGACACCGAACACTGAAGCTTTCTTT. This sequence encodes CASSKGPGTPNTEAFF. The V gene is TRBV21-1, the J gene TRBJ1-1; the table's D call, TRBD1, was not checked against the DNA. TRBV21-1 counts as a pseudogene. The CDR3 is 16 amino acids.

The rearrangement joins TRBV7-9 to TRBJ2-7; no clear D gene. Germline V CDR1 and CDR2: SEHNR, FQNEAQ (reference sequence). This CDR3 is 12 amino acids long. V was cut by 5 bases and J by 0 bases, with 5 bases left in between. CDR3: CASSPLSYEQYF. DNA for the CDR3: TGTGCCAGCAGCCCCCTCTCCTACGAGCAGTACTTC.

This chain connects TRBV27 to TRBJ1-2, with 8 nucleotides matching TRBD1. V gave up 6 bases and J gave up 7 bases; unmatched junction bases: 7. The CDR3 spans 13 residues. The germline gives CDR1 MNHEY, CDR2 SMNVEV (reference sequence). For the CDR3, the DNA is TGTGCCAGCAGCCCAGGGGGCGTTTTTGGCTACACCTTC. It yields the protein CASSPGGVFGYTF.

DNA for the CDR3: TGTGCCAGCAGTTCCGCAGGACAGGGTCAGCCCCAGCATTTT. It encodes CASSSAGQGQPQHF. V usage is TRBV6-5 and J usage is TRBJ1-5; TRBD1 matches at 8 bases. Trimming cost V 4 bases and J 6 bases; bases outside gene matches: 5. Germline CDR1 reads MNHEY; CDR2 reads SVGAGI. CDR3 size: 14 residues.

This clone was detected only once. J is TRBJ1-2 and V is TRBV3-1 (or the pseudogene TRBV3-2); 10 nucleotides match TRBD1. V lost 1 base and J lost 4; bases outside the gene matches: 9. The CDR3 is made up of 17 amino acids. Germline V gene data show CDR1 as LGHDT and CDR2 as YNNKEL (reference sequence). DNA for the CDR3: TGTGCCAGCAGCCAAGTCCGGACAGGGGGAGCCTCCTATGGCTACACCTTC. Encoded protein: CASSQVRTGGASYGYTF.

The V and J genes are TRBV10-3 and TRBJ2-5, with 7 nucleotides matching TRBD2. The CDR3 consists of 16 residues. The trim removed 6 bases at V and 5 bases at J, leaving 15 bases unmatched. Germline lookup yields CDR1 ENHRY and CDR2 SYGVKD. CDR3 nucleotide sequence: TGTGCCATCAGCGGACTAGAGGGACGGGAGGAGGAGACCCAGTACTTC. It translates to CAISGLEGREEETQYF.

The CDR3 region is CASSSTGANTQETQYF. CDR3 DNA sequence: TGTGCCAGCAGCTCGACAGGGGCCAACACTCAAGAGACCCAGTACTTC. The chain combines TRBV7-6 with TRBJ2-5; 8 bases match TRBD1. The CDR3 sequence is 16 residues long. Germline CDR1 and CDR2: SGHVS and FNYEAQ. V dropped 4 bases and J dropped 2; count of bases not matched to a gene: 9.

The rearrangement uses TRBV20-1 and TRBJ1-1; 7 bases are shared with TRBD1. V lost 3 bases to trimming and J lost 6 bases; unmatched junction nucleotides: 10. Germline CDR1 DFQATT, CDR2 SNEGSKA (reference sequence). The CDR3 is 14 amino acids. The CDR3 region has the DNA TGCAGTGCTAGTAGATCTACAGGGGTCCCTGAAGCTTTCTTT. This encodes CSASRSTGVPEAFF.

The J gene is TRBJ1-3, the V gene TRBV9, with no clear D. CDR1 is SGDLS, CDR2 YYNGEE, per germline. Trimming stripped 4 bases from V and 0 bases from J, with 11 bases between. CDR3 length equals 15 residues. CDR3 residues: CASSLQVSSGNTIYF. CDR3 coding DNA: TGTGCCAGCAGCCTCCAGGTATCCTCTGGAAACACCATATATTTT. Complete variable domain (other parts from reference TRBV9 and TRBJ1-3): DSGVTQTPKHLITATGQRVTLRCSPRSGDLSVYWYQQSLDQGLQFLIQYYNGEERAKGNILERFSAQQFPDLHSELNLSSLELGDSALYFCASSLQVSSGNTIYFGEGSWLTVV.

This clone was detected only a few times. The chain combines TRBV7-9 with TRBJ2-1; TRBD1 is a possible D gene (6 bases). There are 19 residues in the CDR3. Per germline, CDR1 SEHNR and CDR2 FQNEAQ (reference sequence). V was trimmed by 5 bases and J by 4 bases, leaving 27 bases between them. CDR3 sequence (DNA): TGTGCCAGCAGCCCACCCCGTGCCGGGACAAATCTGCTATACAATGAGCAGTTCTTC. This encodes CASSPPRAGTNLLYNEQFF.

The V and J genes are TRBV5-1 and TRBJ2-6; D is perhaps TRBD1 (6 bases). Germline V gene data show CDR1 as SGHRS and CDR2 as YFSETQ. This CDR3 is built from 16 residues. V shed 3 bases and J shed 0 bases, with 10 bases lying between them. The CDR3 coding sequence is TGCGCCAGCAGCTGGGGGCCGGACTCTGGGGCCAACGTCCTGACTTTC. This translates into CASSWGPDSGANVLTF.

The rearrangement uses TRBV19 and TRBJ2-2; TRBD2 is a possible D gene (6 bases). This CDR3 region has 13 residues. V dropped 2 bases and J dropped 7 bases, with 8 bases sitting between them. Looked up from germline, CDR1 is LNHDA and CDR2 is SQIVND (reference sequence). CDR3 amino acids: CASSISSGGELFF. The CDR3 DNA sequence: TGTGCCAGTAGTATAAGTAGCGGCGGGGAGCTGTTTTTT.

This rearrangement joins TRBV5-1 to TRBJ1-1, with D possibly TRBD1 on 5 matching bases. This CDR3 is 17 amino acids long. V gave up 4 bases and J gave up 3 bases, with 22 bases separating them. CDR1 is SGHRS, CDR2 YFSETQ, per germline. The CDR3, as DNA: TGCGCCAGCAGCCGACAAGGGAATAGGGGTATGCACACTGAAGCTTTCTTT. It translates to CASSRQGNRGMHTEAFF. The full variable domain, with the rest looked up from reference TRBV5-1 and TRBJ1-1, is KAGVTQTPRYLIKTRGQQVTLSCSPISGHRSVSWYQQTPGQGLQFLFEYFSETQRNKGNFPGRFSGRQFSNSRSEMNVSTLELGDSALYLCASSRQGNRGMHTEAFFGQGTRLTVV.

The chain uses TRBV27 and TRBJ1-2; 7 positions agree with TRBD1. CDR1 is MNHEY, CDR2 SMNVEV, per germline (reference sequence). The CDR3 is made up of 17 amino acids. J gave up 0 bases and V 2 bases, and 9 bases lay outside the gene matches. CDR3 residues: CASSLISNRGANYGYTF. DNA for the CDR3: TGTGCCAGCAGTTTAATCTCTAACAGGGGCGCTAACTATGGCTACACCTTC.

The rearrangement joins TRBV19 to TRBJ1-1; D might be TRBD1 (5 bases). Germline loops: CDR1 LNHDA, CDR2 SQIVND (reference sequence). With 7 bases removed from V and 0 bases from J, the gap between germline ends came to 15 bases. The length of the CDR3 is 15 residues. The CDR3, as DNA: TGTGCCAGTACGGGCGCAGGGCGCCTGAACACTGAAGCTTTCTTT. This sequence encodes CASTGAGRLNTEAFF.

The gene calls are TRBV7-9 and TRBJ1-5; perhaps TRBD1 as D (6 bases). The germline gives CDR1 SEHNR, CDR2 FQNEAQ (reference sequence). Trimming removed 5 bases from V and 4 bases from J, with 18 bases in between. The CDR3 has 16 amino acids. The CDR3 DNA reads as TGTGCCAGCAGCCCCGGAGCGGGAGGGGGAAATCAGCCCCAGCATTTT. This codes for CASSPGAGGGNQPQHF. The full variable domain, rest sourced from reference TRBV7-9 and TRBJ1-5, is DTGVSQNPRHKITKRGQNVTFRCDPISEHNRLYWYRQTLGQGPEFLTYFQNEAQLEKSRLLSDRFSAERPKGSFSTLEIQRTEQGDSAMYLCASSPGAGGGNQPQHFGDGTRLSIL.

The chain carries TRBV6-5 and TRBJ1-3, with D unresolved. V was trimmed by 6 bases and J by 0 bases, leaving 12 bases between them. From germline, CDR1 is MNHEY and CDR2 SVGAGI. This CDR3 is 15 amino acids long. CDR3 sequence (DNA): TGTGCCAGCAGGAGAGGACGGGACTCTGGAAACACCATATATTTT. Protein: CASRRGRDSGNTIYF.

This clone was seen a single time. This chain joins TRBV5-1 and TRBJ2-3; TRBD2 agrees at 7 bases. The CDR3 totals 15 residues. Germline V gene sequence: CDR1 SGHRS, CDR2 YFSETQ. J gave up 0 bases and V 1 base, and 2 bases lay outside the gene matches. The CDR3 DNA reads TGCGCCAGCAGCTTGCCTAGCGGTAGCACAGATACGCAGTATTTT. It specifies CASSLPSGSTDTQYF.